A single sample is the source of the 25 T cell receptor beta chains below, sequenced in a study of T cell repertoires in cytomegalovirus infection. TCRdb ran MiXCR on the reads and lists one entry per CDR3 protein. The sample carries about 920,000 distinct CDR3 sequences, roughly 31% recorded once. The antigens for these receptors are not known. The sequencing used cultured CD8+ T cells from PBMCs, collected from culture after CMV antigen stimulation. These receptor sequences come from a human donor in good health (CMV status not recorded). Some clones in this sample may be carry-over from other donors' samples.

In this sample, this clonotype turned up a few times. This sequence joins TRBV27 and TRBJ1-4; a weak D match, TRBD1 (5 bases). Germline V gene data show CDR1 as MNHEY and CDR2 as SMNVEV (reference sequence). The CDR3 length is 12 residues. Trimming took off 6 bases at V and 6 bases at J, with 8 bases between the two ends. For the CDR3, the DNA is TGTGCCAGCAGGGGACCTTATGAAAAACTGTTTTTT. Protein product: CASRGPYEKLFF.

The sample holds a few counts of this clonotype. The CDR3 nucleotides are TGTGCCAGCGCGCGGCCTGGGGCAGCTTCACCCCTCCACTTT. Amino acids: CASARPGAASPLHF. V and J are TRBV7-9 and TRBJ1-6, with D possibly being TRBD1 (5 bases). Germline values: CDR1 SEHNR, CDR2 FQNEAQ (reference sequence). V was pared by 8 bases and J by 9 bases, with 17 bases between. There are 14 residues in the CDR3.

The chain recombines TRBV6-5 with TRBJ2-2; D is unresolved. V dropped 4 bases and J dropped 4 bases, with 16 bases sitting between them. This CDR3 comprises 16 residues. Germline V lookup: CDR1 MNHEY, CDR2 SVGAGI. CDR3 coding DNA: TGTGCCAGCAGTTTATCCGAACCGATAGTCACCGGGGAGCTGTTTTTT. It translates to CASSLSEPIVTGELFF.

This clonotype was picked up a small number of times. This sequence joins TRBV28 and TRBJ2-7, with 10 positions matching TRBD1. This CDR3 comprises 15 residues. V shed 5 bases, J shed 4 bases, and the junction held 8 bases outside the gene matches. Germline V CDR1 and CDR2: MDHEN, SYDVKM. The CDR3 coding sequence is TGTGCCAGCAGTCGATCCTGGGACAGGGGATACGAGCAGTACGTC. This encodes CASSRSWDRGYEQYV.

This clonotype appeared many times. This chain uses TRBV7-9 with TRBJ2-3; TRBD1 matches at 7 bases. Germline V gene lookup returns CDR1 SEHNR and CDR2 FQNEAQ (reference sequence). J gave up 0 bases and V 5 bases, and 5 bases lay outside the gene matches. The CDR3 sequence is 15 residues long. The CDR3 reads CASSPGTESTDTQYF. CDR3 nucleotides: TGTGCCAGCAGCCCAGGGACAGAGAGCACAGATACGCAGTATTTT.

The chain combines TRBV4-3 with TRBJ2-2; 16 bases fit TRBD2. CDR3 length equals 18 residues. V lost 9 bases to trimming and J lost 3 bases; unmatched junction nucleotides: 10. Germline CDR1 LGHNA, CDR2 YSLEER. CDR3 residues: CASGEGLAGGPDTGELFF. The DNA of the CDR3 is TGCGCCAGTGGAGAGGGACTAGCGGGGGGGCCCGACACCGGGGAGCTGTTTTTT.

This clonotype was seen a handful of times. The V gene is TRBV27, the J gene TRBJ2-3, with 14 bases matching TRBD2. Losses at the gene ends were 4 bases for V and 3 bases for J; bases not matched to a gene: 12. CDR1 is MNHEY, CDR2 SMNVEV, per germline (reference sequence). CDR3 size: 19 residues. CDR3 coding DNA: TGTGCCAGCAGTTCCGGACTAGCGGGGGGTTGGAGTTGGACAGATACGCAGTATTTT. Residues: CASSSGLAGGWSWTDTQYF.

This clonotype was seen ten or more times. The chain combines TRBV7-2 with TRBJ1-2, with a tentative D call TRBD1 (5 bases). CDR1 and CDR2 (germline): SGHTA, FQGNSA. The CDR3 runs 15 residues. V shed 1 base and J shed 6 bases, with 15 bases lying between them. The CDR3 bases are TGTGCCAGCAGCTTAGATGGGGGAGGACTAGATGGCTACACCTTC. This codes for CASSLDGGGLDGYTF.

This CDR3 is CSARGLAGNTGELFF. The CDR3, as DNA: TGCAGTGCTAGGGGACTAGCGGGGAACACCGGGGAGCTGTTTTTT. The chain recombines TRBV20-1 with TRBJ2-2; 12 bases line up with TRBD2. The germline gives CDR1 DFQATT, CDR2 SNEGSKA (reference sequence). The V segment lost 3 bases and the J segment 1 base; nucleotides outside the gene matches: 0. There are 15 residues in the CDR3.

The DNA of the CDR3 is TGTGCCAGCAGTGAACTACAGGGTGGGGGGCCTCCCGTGACCCAGTACTTC. Protein product: CASSELQGGGPPVTQYF. The chain links TRBV2 to TRBJ2-5; possibly TRBD1 or TRBD2 for D (6 bases each). Trimming pared 2 bases from V and 7 bases from J, leaving 23 bases between. Germline V CDR1 and CDR2: SNHLY, FYNNEI. CDR3 size: 17 residues.

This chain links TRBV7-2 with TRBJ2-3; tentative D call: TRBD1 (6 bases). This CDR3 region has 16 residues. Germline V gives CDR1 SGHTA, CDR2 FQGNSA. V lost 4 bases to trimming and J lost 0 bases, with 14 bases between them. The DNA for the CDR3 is TGTGCCAGCAGCTCTAATTGGACAGCTAGCACAGATACGCAGTATTTT. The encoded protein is CASSSNWTASTDTQYF.

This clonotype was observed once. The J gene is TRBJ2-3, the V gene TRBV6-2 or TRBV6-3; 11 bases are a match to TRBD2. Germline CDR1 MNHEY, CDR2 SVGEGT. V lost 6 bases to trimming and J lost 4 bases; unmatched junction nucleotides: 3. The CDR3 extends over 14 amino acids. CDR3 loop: CASSPTSGADTQYF. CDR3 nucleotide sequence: TGTGCCAGCAGCCCGACTAGCGGGGCAGATACGCAGTATTTT.

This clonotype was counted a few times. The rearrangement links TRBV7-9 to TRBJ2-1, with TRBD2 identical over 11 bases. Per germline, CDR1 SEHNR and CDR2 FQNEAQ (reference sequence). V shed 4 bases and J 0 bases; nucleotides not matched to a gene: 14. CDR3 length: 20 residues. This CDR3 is CASSSPTASGGPGSYNEQFF. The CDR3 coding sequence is TGTGCCAGCAGCTCCCCGACAGCTAGCGGGGGGCCGGGCTCCTACAATGAGCAGTTCTTC. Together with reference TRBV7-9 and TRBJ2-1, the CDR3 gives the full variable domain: DTGVSQNPRHKITKRGQNVTFRCDPISEHNRLYWYRQTLGQGPEFLTYFQNEAQLEKSRLLSDRFSAERPKGSFSTLEIQRTEQGDSAMYLCASSSPTASGGPGSYNEQFFGPGTRLTVL.

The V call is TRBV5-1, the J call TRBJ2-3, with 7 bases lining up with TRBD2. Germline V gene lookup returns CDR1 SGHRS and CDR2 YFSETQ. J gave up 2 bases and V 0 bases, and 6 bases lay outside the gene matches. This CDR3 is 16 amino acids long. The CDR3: CASSLAASGLTDTQYF. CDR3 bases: TGCGCCAGCAGCTTGGCGGCTAGCGGCCTCACAGATACGCAGTATTTT.

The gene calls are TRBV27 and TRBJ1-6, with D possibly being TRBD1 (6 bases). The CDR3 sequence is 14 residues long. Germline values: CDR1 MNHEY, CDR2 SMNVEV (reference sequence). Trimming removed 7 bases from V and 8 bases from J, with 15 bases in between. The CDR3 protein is CASMEQGKYSPLHF. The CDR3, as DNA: TGTGCCAGCATGGAGCAGGGGAAGTATTCACCCCTCCACTTT.

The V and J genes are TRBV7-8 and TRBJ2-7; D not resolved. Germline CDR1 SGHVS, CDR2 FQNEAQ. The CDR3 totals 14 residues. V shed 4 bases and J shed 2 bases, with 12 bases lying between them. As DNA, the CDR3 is TGTGCCAGCAGCTCCCCGGTCTCCCCCTACGAGCAGTACGTC. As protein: CASSSPVSPYEQYV.

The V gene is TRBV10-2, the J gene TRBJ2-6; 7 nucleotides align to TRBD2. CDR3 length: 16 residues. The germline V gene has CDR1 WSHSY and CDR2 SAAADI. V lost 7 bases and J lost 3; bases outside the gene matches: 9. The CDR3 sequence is CASIHWEGIGANVLTF. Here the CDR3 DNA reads TGCGCCAGCATCCACTGGGAGGGGATTGGGGCCAACGTCCTGACTTTC.

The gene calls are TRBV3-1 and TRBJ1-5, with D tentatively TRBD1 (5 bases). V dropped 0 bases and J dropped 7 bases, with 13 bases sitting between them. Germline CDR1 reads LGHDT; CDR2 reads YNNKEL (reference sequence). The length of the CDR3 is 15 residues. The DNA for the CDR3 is TGTGCCAGCAGCCAAGATGCAGGGCTAAGGCAGCCCCAGCATTTT. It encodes CASSQDAGLRQPQHF.

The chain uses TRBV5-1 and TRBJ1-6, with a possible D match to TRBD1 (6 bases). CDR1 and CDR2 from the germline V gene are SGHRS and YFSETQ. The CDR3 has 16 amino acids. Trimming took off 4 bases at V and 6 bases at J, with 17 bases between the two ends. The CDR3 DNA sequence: TGCGCCAGCAGCCCGTCGGACAGAGAAGCTAATTCACCCCTCCACTTT. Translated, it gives CASSPSDREANSPLHF.

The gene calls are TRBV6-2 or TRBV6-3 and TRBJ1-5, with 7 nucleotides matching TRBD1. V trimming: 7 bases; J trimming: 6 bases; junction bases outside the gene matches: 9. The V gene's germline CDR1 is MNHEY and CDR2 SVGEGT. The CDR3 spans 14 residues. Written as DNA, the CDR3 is TGTGCCAGCACCGACAGGGCGACCGGTCAGCCCCAGCATTTT. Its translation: CASTDRATGQPQHF.

The CDR3 coding sequence is TGTGCCAGCACTGGTGGTAGATCCTACAATGAGCAGTTCTTC. It codes for CASTGGRSYNEQFF. The chain combines TRBV6-2 or TRBV6-3 with TRBJ2-1; D remains unclear. Trimming took 7 bases from V and 1 from J, leaving 11 bases between them. Germline loops: CDR1 MNHEY, CDR2 SVGEGT. There are 14 residues in the CDR3.

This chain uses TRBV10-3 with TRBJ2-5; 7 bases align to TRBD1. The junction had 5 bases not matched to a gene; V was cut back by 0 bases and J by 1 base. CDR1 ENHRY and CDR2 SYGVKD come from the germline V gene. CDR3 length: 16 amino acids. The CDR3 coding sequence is TGTGCCATCAGTGAGTCTAGACAGGGCCTCCAAGAGACCCAGTACTTC. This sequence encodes CAISESRQGLQETQYF.

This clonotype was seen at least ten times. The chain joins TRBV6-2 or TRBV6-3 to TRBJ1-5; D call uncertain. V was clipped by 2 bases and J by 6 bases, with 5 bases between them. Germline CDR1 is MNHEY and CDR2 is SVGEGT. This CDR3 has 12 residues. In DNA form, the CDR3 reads TGTGCCAGCAGTTACCCACGTCAGCCCCAGCATTTT. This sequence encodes CASSYPRQPQHF.

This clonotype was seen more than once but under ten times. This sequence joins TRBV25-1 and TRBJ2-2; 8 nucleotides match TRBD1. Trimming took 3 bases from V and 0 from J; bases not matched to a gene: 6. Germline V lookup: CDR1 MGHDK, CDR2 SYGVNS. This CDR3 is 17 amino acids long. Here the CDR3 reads CASSDPLQGANTGELFF. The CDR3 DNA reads TGTGCCAGCAGTGACCCTTTACAGGGGGCGAACACCGGGGAGCTGTTTTTT.

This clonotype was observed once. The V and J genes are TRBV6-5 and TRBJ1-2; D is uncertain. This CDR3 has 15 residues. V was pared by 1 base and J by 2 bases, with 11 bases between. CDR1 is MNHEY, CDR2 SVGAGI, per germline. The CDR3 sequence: CASSYFAGLNYGYTF. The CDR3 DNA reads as TGTGCCAGCAGTTACTTCGCAGGACTCAACTATGGCTACACCTTC.